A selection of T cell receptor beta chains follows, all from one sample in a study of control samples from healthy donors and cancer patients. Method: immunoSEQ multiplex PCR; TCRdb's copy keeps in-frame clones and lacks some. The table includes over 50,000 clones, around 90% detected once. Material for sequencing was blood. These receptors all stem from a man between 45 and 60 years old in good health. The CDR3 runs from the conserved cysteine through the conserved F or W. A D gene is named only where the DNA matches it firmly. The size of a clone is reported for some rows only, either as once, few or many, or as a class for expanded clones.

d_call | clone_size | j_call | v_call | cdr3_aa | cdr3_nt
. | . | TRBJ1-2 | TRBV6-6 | CASGGVQGHGYTF | TGTGCCAGCGGGGGGGTACAGGGACATGGCTACACCTTC
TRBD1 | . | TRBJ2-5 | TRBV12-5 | CASSPGQGVETQYF | TGTGCTAGTTCTCCGGGACAGGGGGTAGAGACCCAGTACTTC
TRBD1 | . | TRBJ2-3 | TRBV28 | CASSPGGTPDTQYF | TGTGCCAGCAGTCCAGGGGGTACCCCAGATACGCAGTATTTT
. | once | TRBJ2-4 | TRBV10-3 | CAISGSAGPQPAKNIQYF | TGTGCCATCAGTGGTTCAGCCGGGCCTCAACCCGCCAAAAACATTCAGTACTTC
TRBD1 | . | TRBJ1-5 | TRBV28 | CASSLPQGASQPQHF | TGTGCCAGCAGTTTACCTCAGGGGGCGAGTCAGCCCCAGCATTTT
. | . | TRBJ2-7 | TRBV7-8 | CASSLMAGPESTYEQYF | TGTGCCAGCAGCTTAATGGCGGGGCCGGAGAGCACCTACGAGCAGTACTTC
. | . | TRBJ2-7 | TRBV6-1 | CASSEALMGEEQYF | TGTGCCAGCAGTGAAGCGCTAATGGGTGAGGAGCAGTACTTC
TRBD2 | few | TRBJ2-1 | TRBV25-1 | CASSGDWSGLVSYNEQFF | TGTGCCAGCAGTGGAGACTGGTCGGGACTAGTATCCTACAATGAGCAGTTCTTC
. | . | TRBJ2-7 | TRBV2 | CASRVSGVSEQYF | TGTGCCAGCAGGGTTAGCGGAGTCTCGGAACAGTACTTC
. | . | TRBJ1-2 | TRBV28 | CASTSDRHAYGYTF | TGTGCCAGCACCTCGGACAGACACGCCTATGGCTACACCTTC
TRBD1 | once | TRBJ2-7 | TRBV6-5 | CASSPGQGVYEQYF | TGTGCCAGCAGTCCGGGACAGGGAGTTTACGAGCAGTACTTC
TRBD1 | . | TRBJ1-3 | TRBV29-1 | CSVGVGDRGISRSSGNTIYF | TGCAGCGTTGGAGTAGGCGACAGGGGCATATCCAGGAGCTCTGGAAACACCATATATTTT
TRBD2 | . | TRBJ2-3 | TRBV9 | CASSAASGRVRGTADTQYF | TGTGCCAGCAGCGCCGCTAGCGGGAGGGTCCGGGGCACAGCGGATACGCAGTATTTT
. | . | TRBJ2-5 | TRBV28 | CASTGNPRTQYF | TGTGCCAGCACCGGGAACCCTAGGACCCAGTACTTC
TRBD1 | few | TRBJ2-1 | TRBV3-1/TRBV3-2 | CASSQGGRQGEFF | TGTGCCAGCAGCCAAGGGGGGCGACAGGGTGAGTTCTTC
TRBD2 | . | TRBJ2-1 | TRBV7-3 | CASSHLRRGLAGEGEQFF | TGTGCCAGCAGCCATCTCAGACGCGGACTAGCGGGAGAAGGGGAGCAGTTCTTC
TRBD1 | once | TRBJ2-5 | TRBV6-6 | CASSLQGAPVGVMPQYF | TGTGCCAGCAGTCTACAGGGGGCACCGGTGGGGGTCATGCCCCAGTACTTC
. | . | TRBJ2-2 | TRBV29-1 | CSARDPPGELFF | TGCAGCGCCAGGGACCCCCCCGGGGAGCTGTTTTTT
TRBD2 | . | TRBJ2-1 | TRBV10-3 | CAISESGAGGPRAYNEQFF | TGTGCCATCAGTGAGTCAGGAGCGGGAGGCCCCCGCGCCTACAATGAGCAGTTCTTC
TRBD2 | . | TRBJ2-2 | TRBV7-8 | CASRRGGGSAVTGELFF | TGTGCCAGCAGGCGGGGGGGCGGGAGCGCAGTCACCGGGGAGCTGTTTTTT
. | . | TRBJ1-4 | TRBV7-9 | CASSPSQGADNEKLFF | TGTGCCAGCAGCCCCTCTCAGGGCGCAGATAATGAAAAACTGTTTTTT
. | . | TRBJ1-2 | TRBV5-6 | CASSLGANYGYTF | TGTGCCAGCAGCTTGGGGGCTAACTATGGCTACACCTTC
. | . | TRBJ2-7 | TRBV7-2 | CASSPSYEQYF | TGTGCCAGCAGCCCTTCCTACGAGCAGTACTTC
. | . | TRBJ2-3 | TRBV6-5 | CAAGASTDTQYF | TGTGCCGCAGGGGCCAGCACAGATACGCAGTATTTT
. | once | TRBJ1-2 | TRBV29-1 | CSVPRAKGSYGYTF | TGCAGCGTCCCCCGAGCGAAGGGGAGCTATGGCTACACCTTC
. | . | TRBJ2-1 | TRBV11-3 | CASSLGAGSHEQFF | TGTGCCAGCAGCTTAGGTGCAGGTTCTCATGAGCAGTTCTTC
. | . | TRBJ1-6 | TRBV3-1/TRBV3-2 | CASSSPGNNSPLHF | TGTGCCAGCAGCTCCCCGGGGAATAATTCACCCCTCCACTTT
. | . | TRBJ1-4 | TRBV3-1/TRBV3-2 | CASSQDPQGMEKLFF | TGTGCCAGCAGCCAAGATCCACAGGGTATGGAAAAACTGTTTTTT
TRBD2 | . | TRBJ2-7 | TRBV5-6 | CASSPGGSGSWTYEQYF | TGTGCCAGCAGCCCCGGGGGCAGCGGGAGCTGGACCTACGAGCAGTACTTC
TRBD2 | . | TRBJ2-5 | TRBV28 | CASGTSGRISQETQYF | TGTGCCAGCGGGACTAGCGGGAGAATTTCCCAAGAGACCCAGTACTTC
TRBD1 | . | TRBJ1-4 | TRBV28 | CASSFAGGVATNEKLFF | TGTGCCAGCAGTTTTGCAGGGGGCGTTGCAACTAATGAAAAACTGTTTTTT
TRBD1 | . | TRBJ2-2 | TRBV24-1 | CATKQGAHTGELFF | TGTGCCACCAAACAGGGGGCACACACCGGGGAGCTGTTTTTT
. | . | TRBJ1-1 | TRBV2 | CASSVQGDGRAAFF | TGTGCCAGCAGCGTACAGGGAGACGGTCGGGCGGCTTTCTTT
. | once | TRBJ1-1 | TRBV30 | CAWAPYTEAFF | TGTGCCTGGGCCCCCTATACTGAAGCTTTCTTT
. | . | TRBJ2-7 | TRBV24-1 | CATSDGKLSYEQYF | TGTGCCACCAGTGATGGTAAACTATCCTACGAGCAGTACTTC
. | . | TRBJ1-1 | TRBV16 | CASSPTVTANTEAFF | TGTGCCAGCAGCCCTACTGTGACGGCGAACACTGAAGCTTTCTTT
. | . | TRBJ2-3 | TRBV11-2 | CASSLEEDGPQYF | TGTGCCAGCAGCTTAGAGGAGGACGGTCCGCAGTATTTT
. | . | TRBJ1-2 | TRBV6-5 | CASSSQEDGYTF | TGTGCCAGCAGTAGTCAGGAGGATGGCTACACCTTC
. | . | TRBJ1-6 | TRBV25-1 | CASSDRGRQNSPLHF | TGTGCCAGCAGTGATAGGGGTCGCCAGAATTCACCCCTCCACTTT
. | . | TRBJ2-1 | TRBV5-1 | CASRLETGTGVGEQFF | TGCGCCAGCAGGCTTGAGACAGGCACGGGTGTCGGTGAGCAGTTCTTC
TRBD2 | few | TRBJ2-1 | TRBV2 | CASSEDGRAYNEQFF | TGTGCCAGCAGTGAAGACGGGAGGGCCTACAATGAGCAGTTCTTC
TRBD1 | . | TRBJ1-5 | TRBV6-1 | CASSDRGQEGSQPQHF | TGTGCCAGCAGTGATCGCGGACAGGAGGGGAGTCAGCCCCAGCATTTT
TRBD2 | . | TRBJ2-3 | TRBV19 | CASSYSGRVSTDTQYF | TGTGCCAGTAGTTATAGCGGGAGGGTTAGCACAGATACGCAGTATTTT
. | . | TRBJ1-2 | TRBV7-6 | CASSLARGDYGYTF | TGTGCCAGCAGCTTAGCGCGGGGGGACTATGGCTACACCTTC
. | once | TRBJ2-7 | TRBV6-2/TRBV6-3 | CASSYRYEQYF | TGTGCCAGCAGTTATAGGTACGAGCAGTACTTC
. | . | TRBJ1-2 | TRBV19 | CASSTPPRDGYTF | TGTGCCAGTAGTACCCCCCCCAGGGATGGCTACACCTTC
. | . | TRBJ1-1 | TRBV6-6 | CASSTQGNTEAFF | TGTGCCAGCAGTACACAGGGTAACACTGAAGCTTTCTTT
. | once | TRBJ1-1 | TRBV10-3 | CAISGGGNTEAFF | TGTGCCATCAGCGGAGGTGGTAACACTGAAGCTTTCTTT
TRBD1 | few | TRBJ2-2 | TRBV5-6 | CASSPDRVDTGELFF | TGTGCCAGCAGCCCGGACAGGGTGGACACCGGGGAGCTGTTTTTT
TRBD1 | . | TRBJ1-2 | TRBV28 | CASSWDSGYTF | TGTGCCAGCAGTTGGGACAGTGGCTACACCTTC
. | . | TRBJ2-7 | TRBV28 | CASSIPGHSTYEQYF | TGTGCCAGCAGTATCCCGGGACATTCCACCTACGAGCAGTACTTC
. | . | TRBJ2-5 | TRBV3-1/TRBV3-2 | CASSQDPDAETQYF | TGTGCCAGCAGCCAAGACCCCGACGCTGAGACCCAGTACTTC
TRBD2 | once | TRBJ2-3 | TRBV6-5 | CASSTRTSGTDTQYF | TGTGCCAGCAGTACTCGGACTAGCGGCACAGATACGCAGTATTTT
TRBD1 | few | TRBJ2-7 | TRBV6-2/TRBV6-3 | CASSPLRTGSYEQYF | TGTGCCAGCAGCCCCCTCAGGACAGGCTCCTACGAGCAGTACTTC
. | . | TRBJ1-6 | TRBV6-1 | CASSEALNSPLHF | TGTGCCAGCAGTGAAGCGTTAAATTCACCCCTCCACTTT
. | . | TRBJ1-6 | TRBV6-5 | CASLGRPGNSPLHF | TGTGCCAGCCTGGGGCGTCCCGGAAATTCACCCCTCCACTTT
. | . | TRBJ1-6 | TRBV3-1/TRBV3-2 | CASSQAGTTLHF | TGTGCCAGCAGCCAGGCTGGGACAACCCTCCACTTT
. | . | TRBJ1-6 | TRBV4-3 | CASSQEGGGNSPLHF | TGCGCCAGCAGCCAAGAGGGGGGTGGGAATTCACCCCTCCACTTT
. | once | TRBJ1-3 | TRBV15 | CATSRDLRGEDTIYF | TGTGCCACCAGCAGAGATCTTCGTGGGGAAGACACCATATATTTT
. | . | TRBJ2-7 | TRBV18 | CASSPRATSEQYF | TGTGCCAGCTCACCACGGGCGACGAGCGAGCAGTACTTC